This T cell receptor (beta chain) was recorded in a study of blood T cell repertoires in COVID-19. Study-wide background: Some COVID-19 samples were acute and others convalescent; all came from the United States, Italy and Spain. T cells, B-cell-depleted T cells, or PBMCs provided the cDNA or gDNA that served as material.

How the authors handled the data: By means of reference gene primer amplification, nucleated cell counts were estimated. TCRdb's copy holds only in-frame clones and misses some; the assay was immunoSEQ multiplex PCR. V and J calls and clone size are given by that table; D and trimming were obtained from the DNA. The sample carries 100,000 to 150,000 clones, roughly 89% recorded once. In germline, CDR1 is SGHKS, CDR2 YYEKEE (reference sequence). V was cut by 2 bases and J by 3 bases, with 14 bases left in between. This CDR3 has 16 amino acids. Recruited during active infection, patients (from Seattle) were subsequently followed longitudinally.

This clonotype was obtained from a man between 60 and 70 years old with COVID-19, enrolled during active disease. The J gene is TRBJ1-4, the V gene TRBV5-5, with a possible D match to TRBD1 (5 bases). The sequenced sample consisted of peripheral blood. Written as DNA, the CDR3 is TGTGCCAGCAGCTTTACCGCAGGGTTTGCTAATGAAAAACTGTTTTTT. It yields the protein CASSFTAGFANEKLFF.